This is a list of T cell receptor beta chains from one sample in a study of siplizumab effects on memory and regulatory T cells. TCRdb's copy holds only in-frame clones and misses some; the assay was immunoSEQ multiplex PCR. The profile shows about 50,000 clones, nearly 98% of them singletons. The sample taken for sequencing was naive CD4+ T cells sorted from blood. Receptors were obtained from a human donor in good health. Each CDR3 is given with its conserved first and last residue. The D gene is left open where the match is weak. Rows may omit the clone size; those that give it use once, few, many or a size class.

d_gene	v_gene	abundance	j_gene	CDR3aa	CDR3nt
-	TRBV18	-	TRBJ2-1	CASSPKGDEQFF	TGTGCCAGCTCTCCAAAGGGCGATGAGCAGTTCTTC
-	TRBV6-5	-	TRBJ1-1	CASSEAAFRAFF	TGTGCCAGCAGTGAAGCGGCCTTCAGAGCTTTCTTT
-	TRBV11-2	-	TRBJ2-2	CASSLAMGGYTGELFF	TGTGCCAGCAGCTTAGCCATGGGGGGCTACACCGGGGAGCTGTTTTTT
TRBD2	TRBV10-3	-	TRBJ2-3	CAIAGGLSTDTQYF	TGTGCCATCGCGGGAGGTTTGAGCACAGATACGCAGTATTTT
-	TRBV21-1	-	TRBJ2-7	CASSVDRGVPYEQYF	TGTGCCAGCAGCGTAGACAGGGGGGTTCCCTACGAGCAGTACTTC
-	TRBV30	-	TRBJ1-4	CAWSVLGVATNEKLFF	TGTGCCTGGAGTGTATTGGGTGTTGCAACTAATGAAAAACTGTTTTTT
-	TRBV11-2	-	TRBJ1-4	CASSPLWVEKLFF	TGTGCCAGCAGCCCCCTGTGGGTTGAAAAACTGTTTTTT
TRBD1	TRBV10-3	-	TRBJ2-7	CAISESGQARYEQYF	TGTGCCATCAGTGAGAGCGGACAGGCCCGGTACGAGCAGTACTTC
-	TRBV5-3	few	TRBJ2-7	CARSLPGYEQYF	TGTGCCAGAAGCTTGCCTGGGTACGAGCAGTACTTC
-	TRBV19	-	TRBJ2-5	CASSIGVVAGGPGETQYF	TGTGCCAGCAGTATCGGGGTGGTGGCTGGAGGGCCCGGGGAGACCCAGTACTTC
-	TRBV21-1	-	TRBJ2-5	CASSKVCTEQETQYF	TGTGCCAGCAGCAAAGTGTGCACCGAACAAGAGACCCAGTACTTC
TRBD2	TRBV27	-	TRBJ2-5	CASKTSGPQETQYF	TGTGCCAGCAAAACTAGCGGGCCTCAAGAGACCCAGTACTTC
-	TRBV30	-	TRBJ2-3	CAWSAGPLSTDTQYF	TGTGCCTGGAGTGCGGGACCTTTGAGCACAGATACGCAGTATTTT
-	TRBV28	-	TRBJ1-5	CASSLSGGFSNQPQHF	TGTGCCAGCAGTTTATCCGGGGGTTTCAGCAATCAGCCCCAGCATTTT
TRBD1	TRBV6-6	-	TRBJ2-5	CASSFTGGKETQYF	TGTGCCAGCAGTTTCACAGGGGGGAAAGAGACCCAGTACTTC
TRBD2	TRBV5-1	-	TRBJ2-1	CASSRGTSGPQGAQFF	TGCGCCAGCAGCCGGGGGACTAGCGGGCCCCAAGGCGCGCAGTTCTTC
-	TRBV7-3	once	TRBJ2-5	CASSFGTGRQETQYF	TGTGCCAGCAGCTTTGGGACGGGACGACAAGAGACCCAGTACTTC
TRBD2	TRBV4-1	-	TRBJ2-1	CASSFRGTSGRAYNEQFF	TGCGCCAGCAGCTTCAGAGGGACTAGCGGGAGGGCCTACAATGAGCAGTTCTTC
TRBD1	TRBV10-1	-	TRBJ2-5	CASSPDRTSETQYF	TGCGCCAGCAGTCCGGACAGGACCTCGGAGACCCAGTACTTC
-	TRBV7-2	-	TRBJ2-7	CASSPIQGPYEQYF	TGTGCCAGCAGCCCGATACAGGGCCCCTACGAGCAGTACTTC
TRBD2	TRBV5-1	-	TRBJ2-1	CASSLIRTSGRRGATEQFF	TGCGCCAGCAGCTTGATTCGAACTAGCGGGAGAAGGGGAGCTACTGAGCAGTTCTTC
TRBD2	TRBV6-1	-	TRBJ2-7	CAGRLAGTYEQYF	TGTGCCGGAAGACTAGCGGGAACCTACGAGCAGTACTTC
-	TRBV6-5	-	TRBJ1-2	CASSRDSSYGYTF	TGTGCCAGCAGTAGGGACTCCTCCTATGGCTACACCTTC
-	TRBV5-6	-	TRBJ1-1	CASSLGVVGTEAFF	TGTGCCAGCAGCTTGGGAGTGGTTGGGACTGAAGCTTTCTTT
-	TRBV19	once	TRBJ1-2	CASSTGQVYGYTF	TGTGCCAGTAGTACGGGACAAGTCTATGGCTACACCTTC
-	TRBV29-1	-	TRBJ2-2	CSGRFTGELFF	TGCAGCGGAAGGTTCACCGGGGAGCTGTTTTTT
TRBD2	TRBV5-4	-	TRBJ2-7	CASSLVGSGSEQYF	TGTGCCAGCAGCTTGGTAGGTAGCGGGAGCGAGCAGTACTTC
-	TRBV28	-	TRBJ2-3	CATKSRGADTQYF	TGTGCCACCAAAAGCCGGGGCGCAGATACGCAGTATTTT
TRBD2	TRBV2	-	TRBJ2-1	CASRLAGGHEQFF	TGTGCCAGCAGGCTAGCGGGAGGACATGAGCAGTTCTTC
-	TRBV9	once	TRBJ2-1	CASSDTGGTYNEQFF	TGTGCCAGCAGCGATACGGGCGGGACCTACAATGAGCAGTTCTTC
-	TRBV19	once	TRBJ2-2	CASSIVQVGELFF	TGTGCCAGTAGTATAGTTCAGGTCGGGGAGCTGTTTTTT
-	TRBV10-3	-	TRBJ1-1	CAISGTEKGAEAFF	TGTGCCATCAGTGGGACAGAGAAGGGAGCTGAAGCTTTCTTT
-	TRBV27	-	TRBJ2-3	CASSFPCPYTDTQYF	TGTGCCAGCAGTTTCCCCTGCCCTTACACAGATACGCAGTATTTT
-	TRBV9	once	TRBJ2-2	CASSVVQVPGELFF	TGTGCCAGCAGCGTAGTTCAAGTTCCCGGGGAGCTGTTTTTT
-	TRBV11-2	-	TRBJ1-6	CASSQRGSYNSPLHF	TGTGCCAGCAGCCAAAGGGGTTCCTATAATTCACCCCTCCACTTT
TRBD1	TRBV9	-	TRBJ2-7	CASSVAGTGGPYEQYF	TGTGCCAGCAGCGTAGCGGGGACAGGGGGTCCCTACGAGCAGTACTTC
TRBD1	TRBV19	-	TRBJ1-5	CASSIRTGDRNQPQHF	TGTGCCAGTAGTATCCGGACAGGGGACAGAAATCAGCCCCAGCATTTT
-	TRBV6-6	-	TRBJ2-5	CASRAPAVETQYF	TGTGCCAGCAGGGCCCCGGCAGTCGAGACCCAGTACTTC
TRBD2	TRBV9	-	TRBJ2-1	CASSVAGTSGTAGQLF	TGTGCCAGCAGCGTAGCCGGGACTAGCGGGACGGCTGGGCAGCTCTTC
TRBD2	TRBV6-6	once	TRBJ2-4	CASTTPTSGKNIQYF	TGTGCCAGCACCACCCCCACTAGCGGTAAAAACATTCAGTACTTC
TRBD1	TRBV10-3	-	TRBJ2-2	CAISGDRVVSGELFF	TGTGCCATCAGTGGTGACAGGGTGGTATCCGGGGAGCTGTTTTTT
TRBD2	TRBV2	-	TRBJ2-1	CASRLAEYPRNEQFF	TGTGCCAGCAGACTAGCGGAGTACCCTCGTAATGAGCAGTTCTTC
-	TRBV7-8	-	TRBJ1-1	CASSSLTRNTEAFF	TGTGCCAGCAGCTCACTGACAAGGAACACTGAAGCTTTCTTT
-	TRBV28	-	TRBJ1-4	CASSIRATKLFF	TGTGCCAGCAGCATAAGGGCGACAAAACTGTTTTTT
TRBD2	TRBV19	-	TRBJ2-7	CASSTGLAAREQYF	TGTGCCAGTAGTACGGGACTAGCGGCCCGCGAGCAGTACTTC
TRBD1	TRBV7-9	-	TRBJ1-2	CASSLATGSAEGYTF	TGTGCCAGCAGCTTAGCGACAGGGTCTGCGGAGGGCTACACCTTC
TRBD2	TRBV9	-	TRBJ2-3	CASSGIAGDWTDTQYF	TGTGCCAGCAGCGGCATAGCGGGAGATTGGACAGATACGCAGTATTTT
TRBD2	TRBV5-1	-	TRBJ2-2	CASSPRTSGMDTGELFF	TGCGCCAGCAGCCCGAGGACTAGCGGCATGGACACCGGGGAGCTGTTTTTT
TRBD2	TRBV28	-	TRBJ2-3	CASSWPGREKQDTQYF	TGTGCCAGCAGTTGGCCTGGGCGGGAGAAGCAGGATACGCAGTATTTT